The TCR beta chain under discussion was sequenced for a study of blood T cell repertoires in COVID-19. The wider study: Samples of COVID-19 (acute and convalescent) were obtained from the United States, Italy and Spain.

Per germline, CDR1 SGHRS and CDR2 YFSETQ. The junction had 3 bases not matched to a gene; V was cut back by 0 bases and J by 5 bases. This CDR3 has 14 amino acids. Original data processing: Amplification from reference gene primers served as the basis for estimated nucleated cell counts. Assay: immunoSEQ multiplex PCR; the TCRdb copy retains only in-frame clones and omits some. V, J and clone size were drawn from that table, and D and trimming were deduced from the DNA. The sample contains over 70,000 clones, approximately 84% of which appear only once. The Seattle site enrolled patients during active infection and followed them longitudinally.

The sequenced sample was peripheral blood. The chain has TRBV5-1 and TRBJ1-1, with 8 bases identical to TRBD1. This TCR derives from a man aged 55 to 70 with COVID-19, enrolled during active disease. Here the CDR3 reads CASSLEQGATEAFF. The DNA of the CDR3 is TGCGCCAGCAGCTTGGAGCAGGGGGCAACTGAAGCTTTCTTT.